This T cell receptor (beta chain) was observed in a study of cytomegalovirus exposure and HLA in healthy donors. 13 Jbeta primers and 60 Vbeta primers were used for the PCR. Sequenced by immunoSEQ multiplex PCR; TCRdb stores in-frame clones only, minus some. Its listing shows about 160,000 clones. The donors gave bone marrow, and they were healthy. Germline CDR1 is WNHNN and CDR2 is SYGVQD (reference sequence). The CDR3 covers 15 residues. V lost 0 bases, J lost 1 base, and 9 bases lay in between. The origin of this receptor is an older woman in good health and CMV-seronegative. The source material was PBMCs. The genes are TRBV10-1 and TRBJ1-1; D is unresolved. The CDR3 region has the DNA TGCGCCAGCAGTGAGTCGTCGGTTAGGAACACTGAAGCTTTCTTT. Translation: CASSESSVRNTEAFF.